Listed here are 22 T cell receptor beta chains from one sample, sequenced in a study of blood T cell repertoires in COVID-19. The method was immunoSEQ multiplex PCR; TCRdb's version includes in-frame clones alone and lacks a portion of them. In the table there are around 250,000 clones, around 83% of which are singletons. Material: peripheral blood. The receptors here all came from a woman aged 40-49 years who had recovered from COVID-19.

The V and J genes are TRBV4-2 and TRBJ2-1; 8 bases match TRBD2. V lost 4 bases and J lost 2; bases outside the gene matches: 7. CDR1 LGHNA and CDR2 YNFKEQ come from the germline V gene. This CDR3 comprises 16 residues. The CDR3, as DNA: TGTGCCAGCAGCCGATCAGCGGGGGAGGCCTACAATGAGCAGTTCTTC. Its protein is CASSRSAGEAYNEQFF.

In nucleotides, the CDR3 is TGTGCCAGCAGCCATCAGGGGGCGCGGGGCTATGGCTACACCTTC. The encoded protein is CASSHQGARGYGYTF. The chain joins TRBV3-1 (or the pseudogene TRBV3-2) to TRBJ1-2; TRBD1 matches 8 bases. With 3 bases clipped from V and 4 bases from J, the junction kept 7 bases outside the gene matches. CDR1 and CDR2 from the germline V gene are LGHDT and YNNKEL (reference sequence). This CDR3 has 15 residues.

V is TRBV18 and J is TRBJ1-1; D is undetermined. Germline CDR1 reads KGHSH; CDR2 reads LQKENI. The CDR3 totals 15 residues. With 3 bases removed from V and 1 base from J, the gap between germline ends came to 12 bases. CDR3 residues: CASSPGEARNTEAFF. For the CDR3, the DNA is TGTGCCAGCTCACCCGGGGAGGCCCGGAACACTGAAGCTTTCTTT.

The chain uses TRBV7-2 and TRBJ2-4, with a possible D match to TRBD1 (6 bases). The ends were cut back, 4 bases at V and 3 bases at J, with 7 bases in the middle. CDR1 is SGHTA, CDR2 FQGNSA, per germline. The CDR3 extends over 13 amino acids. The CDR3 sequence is CASSSDSKNIQYF. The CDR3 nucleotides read TGTGCCAGCAGCTCGGACAGCAAAAACATTCAGTACTTC.

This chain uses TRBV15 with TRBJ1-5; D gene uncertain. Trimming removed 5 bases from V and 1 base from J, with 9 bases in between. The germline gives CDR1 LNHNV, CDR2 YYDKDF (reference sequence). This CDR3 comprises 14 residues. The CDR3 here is CATSHAASNQPQHF. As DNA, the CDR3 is TGTGCCACCAGCCACGCGGCAAGCAATCAGCCCCAGCATTTT.

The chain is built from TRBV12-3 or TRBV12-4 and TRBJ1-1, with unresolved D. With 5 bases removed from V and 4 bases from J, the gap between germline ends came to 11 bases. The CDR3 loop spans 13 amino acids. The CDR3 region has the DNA TGTGCCAGCAGTCCGGGTGGCGGCACTGAAGCTTTCTTT. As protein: CASSPGGGTEAFF.

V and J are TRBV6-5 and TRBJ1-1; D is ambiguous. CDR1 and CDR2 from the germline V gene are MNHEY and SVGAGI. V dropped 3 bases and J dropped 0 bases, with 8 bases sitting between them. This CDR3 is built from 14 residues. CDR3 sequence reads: CASSYIHMNTEAFF. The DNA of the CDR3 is TGTGCCAGCAGTTATATCCACATGAACACTGAAGCTTTCTTT.

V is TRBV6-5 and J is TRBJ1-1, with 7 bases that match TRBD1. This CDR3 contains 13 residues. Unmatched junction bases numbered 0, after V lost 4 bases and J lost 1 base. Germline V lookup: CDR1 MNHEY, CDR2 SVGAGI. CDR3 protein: CASSWDRNTEAFF. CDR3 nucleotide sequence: TGTGCCAGCAGTTGGGACAGGAACACTGAAGCTTTCTTT.

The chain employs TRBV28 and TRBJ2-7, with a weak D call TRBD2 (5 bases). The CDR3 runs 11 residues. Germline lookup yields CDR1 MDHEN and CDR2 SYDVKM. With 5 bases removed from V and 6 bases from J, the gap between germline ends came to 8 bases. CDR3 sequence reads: CASSVRAEQYF. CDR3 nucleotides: TGTGCCAGCAGTGTGAGGGCCGAGCAGTACTTC.

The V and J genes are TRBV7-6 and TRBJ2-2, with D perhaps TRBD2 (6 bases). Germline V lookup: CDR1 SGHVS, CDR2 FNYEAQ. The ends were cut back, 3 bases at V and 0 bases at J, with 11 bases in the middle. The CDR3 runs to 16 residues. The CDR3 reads CASSFGTAANTGELFF. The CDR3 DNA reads TGTGCCAGCAGCTTCGGGACTGCGGCGAACACCGGGGAGCTGTTTTTT.

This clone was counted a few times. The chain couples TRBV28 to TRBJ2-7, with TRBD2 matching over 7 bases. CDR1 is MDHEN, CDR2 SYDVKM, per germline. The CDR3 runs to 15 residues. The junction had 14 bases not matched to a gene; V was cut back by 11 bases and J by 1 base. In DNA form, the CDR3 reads TGTGCCGGGGGGGGAGGGACGGCAAATTCCTACGAGCAGTACTTC. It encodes CAGGGGTANSYEQYF.

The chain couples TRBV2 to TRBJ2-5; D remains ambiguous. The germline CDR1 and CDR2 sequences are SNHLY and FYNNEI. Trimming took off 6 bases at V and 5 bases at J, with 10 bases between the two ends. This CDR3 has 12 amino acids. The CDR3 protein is CASSVARETQYF. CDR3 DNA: TGTGCCAGCAGCGTAGCCCGGGAGACCCAGTACTTC.

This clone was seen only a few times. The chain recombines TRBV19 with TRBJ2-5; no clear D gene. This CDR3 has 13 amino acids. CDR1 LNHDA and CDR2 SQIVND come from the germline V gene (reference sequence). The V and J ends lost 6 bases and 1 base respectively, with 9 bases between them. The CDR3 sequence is CASRPLFQETQYF. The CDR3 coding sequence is TGTGCCAGTAGGCCACTTTTCCAAGAGACCCAGTACTTC.

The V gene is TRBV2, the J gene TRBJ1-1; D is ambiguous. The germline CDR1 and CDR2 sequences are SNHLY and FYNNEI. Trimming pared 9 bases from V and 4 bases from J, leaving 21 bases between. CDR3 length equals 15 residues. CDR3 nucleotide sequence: TGTGCCAGTACGTACACAGAGGGTTTTACCACTGAAGCTTTCTTT. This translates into CASTYTEGFTTEAFF.

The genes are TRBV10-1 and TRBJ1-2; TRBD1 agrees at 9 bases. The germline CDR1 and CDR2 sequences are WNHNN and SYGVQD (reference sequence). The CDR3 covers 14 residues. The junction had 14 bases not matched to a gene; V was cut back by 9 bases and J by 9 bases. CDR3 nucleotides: TGCGCCAGAGGGACAGGGCAATCGTCTGGGTGCTACACCTTC. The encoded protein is CARGTGQSSGCYTF.

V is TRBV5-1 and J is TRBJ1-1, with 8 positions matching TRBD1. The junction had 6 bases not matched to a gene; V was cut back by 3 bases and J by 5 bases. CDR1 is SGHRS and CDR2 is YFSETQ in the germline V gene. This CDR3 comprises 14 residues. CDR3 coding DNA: TGCGCCAGCAGCTCCAAGACAGGGGAGACTGAAGCTTTCTTT. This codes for CASSSKTGETEAFF.

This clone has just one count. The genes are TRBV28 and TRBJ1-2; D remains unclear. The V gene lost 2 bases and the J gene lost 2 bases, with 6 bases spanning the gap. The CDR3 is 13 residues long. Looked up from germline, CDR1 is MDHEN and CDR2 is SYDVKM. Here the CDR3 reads CASSLIGNYGYTF. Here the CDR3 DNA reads TGTGCCAGCAGTTTAATCGGGAACTATGGCTACACCTTC.

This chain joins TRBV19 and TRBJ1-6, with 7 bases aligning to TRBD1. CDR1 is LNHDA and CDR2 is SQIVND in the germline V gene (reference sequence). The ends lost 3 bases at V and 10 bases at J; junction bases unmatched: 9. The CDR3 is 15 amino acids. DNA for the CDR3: TGTGCCAGTAGTATCATTCCAGGGGGAGACTCACCCCTCCACTTT. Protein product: CASSIIPGGDSPLHF.

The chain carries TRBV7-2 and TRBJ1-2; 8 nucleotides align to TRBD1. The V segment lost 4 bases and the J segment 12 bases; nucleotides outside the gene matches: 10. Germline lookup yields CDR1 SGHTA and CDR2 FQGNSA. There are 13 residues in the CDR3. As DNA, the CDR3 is TGTGCCAGCAGCTCGCCCTACAGGGGGTACAACACCTTC. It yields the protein CASSSPYRGYNTF.

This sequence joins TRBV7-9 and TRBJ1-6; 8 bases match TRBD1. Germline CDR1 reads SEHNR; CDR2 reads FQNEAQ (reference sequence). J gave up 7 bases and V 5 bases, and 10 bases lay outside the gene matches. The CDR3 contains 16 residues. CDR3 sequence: CASSPSTGAGNSPLHF. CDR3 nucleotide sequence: TGTGCCAGCAGCCCGTCGACAGGGGCAGGCAATTCACCCCTCCACTTT.

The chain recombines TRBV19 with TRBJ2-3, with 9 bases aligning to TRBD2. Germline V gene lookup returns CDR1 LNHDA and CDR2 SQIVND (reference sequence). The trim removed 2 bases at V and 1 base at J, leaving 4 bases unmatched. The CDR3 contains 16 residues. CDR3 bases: TGTGCCAGTAGTATACGGGTAGCGGGGGGCACAGATACGCAGTATTTT. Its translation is CASSIRVAGGTDTQYF.

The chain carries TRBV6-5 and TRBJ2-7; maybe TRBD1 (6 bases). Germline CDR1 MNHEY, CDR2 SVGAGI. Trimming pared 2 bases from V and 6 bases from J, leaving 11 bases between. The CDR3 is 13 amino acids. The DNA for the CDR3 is TGTGCCAGCAGTTACACCAGGGGCCGCGAGCAGTACTTC. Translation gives CASSYTRGREQYF.